This passage covers 14 T cell receptor beta chains from one sample sequenced in a study of low-dose radiotherapy and immunotherapy resistance in tumors. Primers targeting TRAV and TRBV primed first-strand cDNA, covering alpha and beta chains. TCR amplification involved 20 PCR cycles with a constant-region primer and V-primer adapter. TCRdb passed the reads through MiXCR, listing each CDR3 protein once. The table lists approximately 90,000 distinct CDR3 sequences, under 9.5% of them singletons. Time point defined: before trial treatment. The material sequenced was PBMCs, taken before treatment. All receptors come from a male donor with prostate cancer.

As regards this clonotype: A far larger clone is just one base off, so this is likely a read error. V usage is TRBV5-1 and J usage is TRBJ2-1; 7 bases agree with TRBD2. CDR1 and CDR2 from the germline V gene are SGHRS and YFSETQ. The CDR3 covers 17 residues. The trim removed 1 base at V and 10 bases at J, leaving 17 bases unmatched. CDR3 DNA: TGCGCCAGCAGCTTGAATTATCCTAGCGGCAGGATCTACGAGCAGTTCTTC. Protein product: CASSLNYPSGRIYEQFF.

At least ten counts were recorded for this clonotype. The chain links TRBV5-1 to TRBJ2-1, with D perhaps given as TRBD1 or TRBD2 (6 bases each). The CDR3 loop spans 16 amino acids. Trimming removed 7 bases from V and 0 bases from J, with 17 bases in between. Germline lookup yields CDR1 SGHRS and CDR2 YFSETQ. The CDR3 DNA sequence: TGCGCCAGCGCCGTGGGGGCGGGGAGCTCCTACAATGAGCAGTTCTTC. Encoded protein: CASAVGAGSSYNEQFF. Combining the CDR3 with reference TRBV5-1 and TRBJ2-1 gives the whole variable domain KAGVTQTPRYLIKTRGQQVTLSCSPISGHRSVSWYQQTPGQGLQFLFEYFSETQRNKGNFPGRFSGRQFSNSRSEMNVSTLELGDSALYLCASAVGAGSSYNEQFFGPGTRLTVL.

This clonotype was seen at least ten times. This chain connects TRBV5-1 to TRBJ2-7, with 13 bases fitting TRBD2. Per germline, CDR1 SGHRS and CDR2 YFSETQ. CDR3 length: 17 residues. The ends lost 4 bases at V and 4 bases at J; junction bases unmatched: 11. The CDR3: CASSETRTSGSLYEQYF. CDR3 DNA: TGCGCCAGCAGCGAAACTAGGACTAGCGGGAGTCTTTACGAGCAGTACTTC.

The sample holds many counts of this clonotype. The rearrangement joins TRBV13 to TRBJ2-7; D uncertain. Germline values: CDR1 PRHDT, CDR2 FYEKMQ (reference sequence). The V and J ends lost 0 bases and 1 base respectively, with 13 bases between them. The CDR3 runs 16 residues. The CDR3 DNA is TGTGCCAGCAGCTTAGGGTCGCAGGAAGTATCCTACGAGCAGTACTTC. It specifies CASSLGSQEVSYEQYF. Full variable domain (rest looked up from reference TRBV13 and TRBJ2-7): AAGVIQSPRHLIKEKRETATLKCYPIPRHDTVYWYQQGPGQDPQFLISFYEKMQSDKGSIPDRFSAQQFSDYHSELNMSSLELGDSALYFCASSLGSQEVSYEQYFGPGTRLTVT.

Many counts were recorded for this clonotype. This chain connects TRBV7-9 to TRBJ2-7; a weak D match, TRBD2 (6 bases). Per the germline V gene, CDR1 is SEHNR and CDR2 is FQNEAQ (reference sequence). Trimming pared 5 bases from V and 2 bases from J, leaving 19 bases between. This CDR3 is built from 16 residues. The CDR3 nucleotides read TGTGCCAGCAGCAAAACCCTCGGGGGAAACGCCTACGAGCAGTACTTC. Translated, it gives CASSKTLGGNAYEQYF.

This clonotype occurred many times. The chain has TRBV7-2 and TRBJ2-7; D could derive from TRBD1 or TRBD2 (5 bases each). V was trimmed by 5 bases and J by 5 bases, leaving 19 bases between them. Germline CDR1 reads SGHTA; CDR2 reads FQGNSA. The CDR3 sequence is 15 residues long. CDR3 protein: CASSLGLGTRHEQYF. In DNA form, the CDR3 reads TGTGCCAGCAGCCTAGGATTAGGGACCCGGCACGAGCAGTACTTC. Full variable domain (remainder filled in from reference TRBV7-2 and TRBJ2-7): GAGVSQSPSNKVTEKGKDVELRCDPISGHTALYWYRQSLGQGLEFLIYFQGNSAPDKSGLPSDRFSAERTGGSVSTLTIQRTQQEDSAVYLCASSLGLGTRHEQYFGPGTRLTVT.

This clonotype was seen ten or more times. The DNA of the CDR3 is TGTGCCAGCAGTGTGGACAGCGGGACCTACAATGAGCAGTTCTTC. This encodes CASSVDSGTYNEQFF. The rearrangement links TRBV28 to TRBJ2-1, with D possibly matching TRBD2 (7 bases). The V gene's germline CDR1 is MDHEN and CDR2 SYDVKM. V shed 5 bases and J shed 2 bases, with 13 bases lying between them. The CDR3 consists of 15 residues.

This clonotype was seen ten or more times. This chain uses TRBV6-5 with TRBJ2-7; 13 positions agree with TRBD2. The germline gives CDR1 MNHEY, CDR2 SVGAGI. With V trimmed by 5 bases and J by 0 bases, 7 bases remained unmatched. The CDR3 totals 17 residues. DNA of the CDR3: TGTGCCAGCAGTGACCGGACTAGCGGGAGTGTCTCCTACGAGCAGTACTTC. Translated: CASSDRTSGSVSYEQYF.

This clonotype was observed many times. The chain is built from TRBV28 and TRBJ2-7; 9 bases match TRBD2. The germline gives CDR1 MDHEN, CDR2 SYDVKM. The CDR3 consists of 15 residues. V lost 7 bases and J lost 2; bases outside the gene matches: 9. The CDR3 sequence is CASTPGLAPTYEQYF. CDR3 bases: TGTGCCAGCACCCCAGGACTAGCGCCTACCTACGAGCAGTACTTC. The full variable domain, with the rest looked up from reference TRBV28 and TRBJ2-7, is DVKVTQSSRYLVKRTGEKVFLECVQDMDHENMFWYRQDPGLGLRLIYFSYDVKMKEKGDIPEGYSVSREKKERFSLILESASTNQTSMYLCASTPGLAPTYEQYFGPGTRLTVT.

This clonotype was seen many times. The chain links TRBV4-1 to TRBJ1-5; D may be TRBD1 (5 bases). There are 16 residues in the CDR3. Germline lookup yields CDR1 MGHRA and CDR2 YSYEKL. Trimming took off 1 base at V and 1 base at J, with 11 bases between the two ends. CDR3 bases: TGCGCCAGCAGCCAAGGTTCGACAGTGAGCAATCAGCCCCAGCATTTT. This codes for CASSQGSTVSNQPQHF.

There are many counts of this clonotype. This sequence joins TRBV12-3 or TRBV12-4 and TRBJ2-7; TRBD2 matches 7 bases. V trimming: 1 base; J trimming: 5 bases; junction bases outside the gene matches: 2. The length of the CDR3 is 13 residues. The CDR3 protein is CASSLVGGDEQYF. The DNA for the CDR3 is TGTGCCAGCAGTTTAGTGGGAGGGGACGAGCAGTACTTC.

This clonotype appeared many times. The J gene is TRBJ1-2, the V gene TRBV28, with 7 bases aligning to TRBD1. Germline CDR1 reads MDHEN; CDR2 reads SYDVKM. Unmatched junction bases numbered 7, after V lost 5 bases and J lost 7 bases. The length of the CDR3 is 13 residues. The CDR3 here is CASSTTGSFGYTF. Here the CDR3 DNA reads TGTGCCAGCAGTACGACAGGGTCGTTTGGCTACACCTTC.

This clonotype has ten or more counts. The genes are TRBV12-3 or TRBV12-4 and TRBJ2-1, with TRBD2 identical over 12 bases. This CDR3 contains 15 residues. The ends lost 5 bases at V and 3 bases at J; junction bases unmatched: 2. CDR3 sequence reads: CASSGLAGSYNEQFF. Here the CDR3 DNA reads TGTGCCAGCAGTGGACTAGCGGGAAGCTACAATGAGCAGTTCTTC.

This clonotype occurred many times. V usage is TRBV7-3 and J usage is TRBJ2-1; D may be TRBD2 (5 bases). Trimming pared 1 base from V and 0 bases from J, leaving 10 bases between. The CDR3 runs 16 residues. The germline CDR1 and CDR2 sequences are SGHTA and FQGTGA. For the CDR3, the DNA is TGTGCCAGCAGCTTAATGACGGGGAGCTCCTACAATGAGCAGTTCTTC. Protein sequence: CASSLMTGSSYNEQFF. The full variable domain, its missing parts supplied by reference TRBV7-3 and TRBJ2-1, is GAGVSQTPSNKVTEKGKYVELRCDPISGHTALYWYRQSLGQGPEFLIYFQGTGAADDSGLPNDRFFAVRPEGSVSTLKIQRTERGDSAVYLCASSLMTGSSYNEQFFGPGTRLTVL.